This is a list of T cell receptor beta chains from one sample in a study of cytomegalovirus exposure and HLA in healthy donors. Using immunoSEQ multiplex PCR, the repertoire was profiled, and TCRdb retains in-frame clones only, with some absent. Among 95,000 to 150,000 clones, 80% to 90% were seen once, and the ten largest hold around 1.9%. Sequencing input: PBMCs. The receptors come from a woman aged 18-29 years in good health and CMV-seronegative. Both conserved end residues are part of each CDR3. The order of the fields is V gene, CDR3 length, J gene, CDR3 protein.

TRBV28	13	TRBJ1-2	CAGQSPANYGYTF
TRBV6-1	16	TRBJ2-1	CATSDLGSGVGNEQFF
TRBV5-1	15	TRBJ2-1	CASSSGLAGDSQQFF
TRBV18	16	TRBJ2-4	CASSPPDTSIKNIQYF
TRBV30	14	TRBJ2-2	CAWATGVNTGELFF
TRBV28	15	TRBJ1-5	CASRNIRGRNQPQHF
TRBV30	13	TRBJ1-4	CAWSVSNVQKLFF
TRBV7-3	15	TRBJ2-7	CASSLGTGKNYEQYF
TRBV30	13	TRBJ2-7	CAWGTGTTYEQYF
TRBV13	13	TRBJ1-5	CASSTLGGEPQHF